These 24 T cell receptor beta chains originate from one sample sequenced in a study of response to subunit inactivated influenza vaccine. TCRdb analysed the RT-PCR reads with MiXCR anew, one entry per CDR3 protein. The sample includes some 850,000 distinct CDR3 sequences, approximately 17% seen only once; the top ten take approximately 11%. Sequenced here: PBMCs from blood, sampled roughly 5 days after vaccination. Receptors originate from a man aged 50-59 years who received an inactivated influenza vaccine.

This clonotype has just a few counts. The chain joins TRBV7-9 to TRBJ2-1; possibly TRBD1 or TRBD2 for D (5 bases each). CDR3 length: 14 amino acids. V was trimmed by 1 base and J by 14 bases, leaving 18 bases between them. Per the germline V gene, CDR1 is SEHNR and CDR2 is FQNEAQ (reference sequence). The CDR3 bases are TGTGCCAGCAGCTTAGGAGGGGCCCTATTATCCAAGTTCTTC. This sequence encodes CASSLGGALLSKFF.

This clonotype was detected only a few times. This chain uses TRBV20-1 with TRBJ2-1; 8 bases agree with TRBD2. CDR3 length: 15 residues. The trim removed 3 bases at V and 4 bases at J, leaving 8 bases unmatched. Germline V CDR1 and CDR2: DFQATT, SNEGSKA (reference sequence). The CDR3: CSARPLGTRYNEQFF. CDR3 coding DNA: TGCAGTGCTAGGCCGCTCGGGACTAGATACAATGAGCAGTTCTTC.

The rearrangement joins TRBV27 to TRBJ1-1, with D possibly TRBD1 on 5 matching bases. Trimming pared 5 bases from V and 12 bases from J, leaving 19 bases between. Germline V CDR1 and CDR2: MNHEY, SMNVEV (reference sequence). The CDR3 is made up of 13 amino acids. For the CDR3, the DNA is TGTGCCAGCAGTCCGCAGGGTAGGGGTATGTCTTTCTTT. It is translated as CASSPQGRGMSFF.

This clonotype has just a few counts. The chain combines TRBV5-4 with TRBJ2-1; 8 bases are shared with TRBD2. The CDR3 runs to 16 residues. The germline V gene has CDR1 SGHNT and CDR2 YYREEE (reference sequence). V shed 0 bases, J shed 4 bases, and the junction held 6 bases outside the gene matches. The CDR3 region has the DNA TGTGCCAGCAGCTTGGCCTCGGGGGGGCCTTACAATGAGCAGTTCTTC. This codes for CASSLASGGPYNEQFF.

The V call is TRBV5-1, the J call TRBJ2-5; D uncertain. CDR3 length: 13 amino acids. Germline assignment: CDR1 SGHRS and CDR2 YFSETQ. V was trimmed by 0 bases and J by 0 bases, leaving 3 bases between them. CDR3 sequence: CASSLVYQETQYF. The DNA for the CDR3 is TGCGCCAGCAGCTTGGTATACCAAGAGACCCAGTACTTC.

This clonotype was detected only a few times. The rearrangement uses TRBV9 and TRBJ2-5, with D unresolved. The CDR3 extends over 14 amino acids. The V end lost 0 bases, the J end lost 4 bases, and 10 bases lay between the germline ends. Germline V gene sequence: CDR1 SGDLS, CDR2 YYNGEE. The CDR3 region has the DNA TGTGCCAGCAGCGTAGGGCCCGAGGCAGAGACCCAGTACTTC. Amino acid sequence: CASSVGPEAETQYF.

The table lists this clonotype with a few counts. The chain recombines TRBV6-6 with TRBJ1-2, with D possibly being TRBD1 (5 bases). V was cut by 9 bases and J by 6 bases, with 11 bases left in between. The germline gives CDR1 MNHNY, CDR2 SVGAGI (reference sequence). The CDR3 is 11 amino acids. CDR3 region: CASRGVDGYTF. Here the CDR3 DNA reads TGTGCCAGTCGAGGGGTAGATGGCTACACCTTC.

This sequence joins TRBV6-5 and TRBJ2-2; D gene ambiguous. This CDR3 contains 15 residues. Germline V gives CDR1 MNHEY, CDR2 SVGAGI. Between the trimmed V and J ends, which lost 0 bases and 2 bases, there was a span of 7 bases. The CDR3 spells CASSYSRSNTGELFF. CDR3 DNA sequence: TGTGCCAGCAGTTACTCGAGATCTAACACCGGGGAGCTGTTTTTT.

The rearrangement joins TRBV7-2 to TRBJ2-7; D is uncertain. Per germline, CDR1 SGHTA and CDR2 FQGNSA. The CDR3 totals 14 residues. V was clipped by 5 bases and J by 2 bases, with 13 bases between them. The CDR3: CASSRGPVTYEQYF. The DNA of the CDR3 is TGTGCCAGCAGCCGAGGTCCGGTTACCTACGAGCAGTACTTC.

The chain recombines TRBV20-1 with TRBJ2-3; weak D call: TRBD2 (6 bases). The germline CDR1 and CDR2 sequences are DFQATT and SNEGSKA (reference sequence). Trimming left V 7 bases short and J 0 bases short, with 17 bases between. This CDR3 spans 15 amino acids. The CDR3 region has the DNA TGCAGTGTTCCCCCTGCGGGGTTGAGCACAGATACGCAGTATTTT. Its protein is CSVPPAGLSTDTQYF.

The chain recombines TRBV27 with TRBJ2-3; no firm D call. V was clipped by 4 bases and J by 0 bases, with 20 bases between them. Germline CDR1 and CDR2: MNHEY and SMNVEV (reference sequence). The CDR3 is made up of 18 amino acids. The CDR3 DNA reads TGTGCCAGCAGTTACGTTAGGCCAACCGGCCCAAGCACAGATACGCAGTATTTT. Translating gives CASSYVRPTGPSTDTQYF.

CDR3 protein: CASRTSVSTDTQYF. CDR3 in DNA: TGTGCCAGCAGAACTAGCGTAAGCACAGATACGCAGTATTTT. The chain has TRBV7-9 and TRBJ2-3; 7 positions agree with TRBD2. The CDR3 runs 14 residues. Germline trimming cut 6 bases from V and 0 bases from J; bases unmatched to any gene: 3. CDR1 SEHNR and CDR2 FQNEAQ come from the germline V gene (reference sequence).

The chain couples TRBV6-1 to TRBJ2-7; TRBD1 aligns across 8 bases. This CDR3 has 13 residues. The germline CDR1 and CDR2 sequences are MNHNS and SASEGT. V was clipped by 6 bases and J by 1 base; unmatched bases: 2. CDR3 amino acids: CASRHRGSYEQYF. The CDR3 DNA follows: TGTGCCAGCAGACACAGGGGGTCCTACGAGCAGTACTTC.

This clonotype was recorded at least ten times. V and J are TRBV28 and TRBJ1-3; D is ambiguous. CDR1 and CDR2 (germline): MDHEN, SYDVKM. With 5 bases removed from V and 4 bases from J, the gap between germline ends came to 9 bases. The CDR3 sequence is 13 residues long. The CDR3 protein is CASSLIPGNTIYF. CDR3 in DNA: TGTGCCAGCAGTCTAATCCCCGGAAACACCATATATTTT.

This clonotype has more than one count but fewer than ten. CDR3 nucleotides: TGCGCCAGCAGCCAAGATCCCCCCGGGAGGTCCGGTGAGCAGTTCTTC. It translates to CASSQDPPGRSGEQFF. V is TRBV4-3 and J is TRBJ2-1; 7 nucleotides agree with TRBD2. V dropped 0 bases and J dropped 9; count of bases not matched to a gene: 11. This CDR3 has 16 residues. Germline loops: CDR1 LGHNA, CDR2 YSLEER.

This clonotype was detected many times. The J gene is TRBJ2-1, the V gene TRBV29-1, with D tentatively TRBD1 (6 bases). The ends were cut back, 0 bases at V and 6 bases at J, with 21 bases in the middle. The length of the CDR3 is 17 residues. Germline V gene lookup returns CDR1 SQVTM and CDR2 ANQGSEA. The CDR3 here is CSVEDNYRARWVNEQFF. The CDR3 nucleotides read TGCAGCGTTGAAGACAACTACAGGGCGAGATGGGTCAATGAGCAGTTCTTC.

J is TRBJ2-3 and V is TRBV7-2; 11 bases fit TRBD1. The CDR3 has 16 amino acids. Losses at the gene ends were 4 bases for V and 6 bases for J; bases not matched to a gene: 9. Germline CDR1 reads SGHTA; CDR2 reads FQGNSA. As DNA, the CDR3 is TGTGCCAGCAGCTCGCTGCGGACAGGGGGCGCCGATACGCAGTATTTT. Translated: CASSSLRTGGADTQYF.

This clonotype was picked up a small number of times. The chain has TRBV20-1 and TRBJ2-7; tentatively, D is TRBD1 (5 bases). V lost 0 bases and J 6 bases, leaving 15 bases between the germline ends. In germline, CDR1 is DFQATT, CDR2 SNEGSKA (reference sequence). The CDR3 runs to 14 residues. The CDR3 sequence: CSARDGQGMGEQYF. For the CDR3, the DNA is TGCAGTGCTAGAGATGGTCAGGGCATGGGCGAGCAGTACTTC.

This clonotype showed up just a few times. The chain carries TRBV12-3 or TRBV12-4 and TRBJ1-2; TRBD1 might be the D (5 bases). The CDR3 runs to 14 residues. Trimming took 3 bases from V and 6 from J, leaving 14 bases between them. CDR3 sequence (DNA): TGTGCCAGCAGTTTGGGGGGAAAAACGCATGGCTACACCTTC. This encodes CASSLGGKTHGYTF.

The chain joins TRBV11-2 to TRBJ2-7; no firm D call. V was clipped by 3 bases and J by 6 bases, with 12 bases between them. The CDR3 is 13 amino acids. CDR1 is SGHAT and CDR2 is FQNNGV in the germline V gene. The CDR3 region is CASSFASLSEQYF. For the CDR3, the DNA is TGTGCCAGCAGCTTTGCTTCCCTCTCCGAGCAGTACTTC. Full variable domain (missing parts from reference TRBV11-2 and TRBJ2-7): EAGVAQSPRYKIIEKRQSVAFWCNPISGHATLYWYQQILGQGPKLLIQFQNNGVVDDSQLPKDRFSAERLKGVDSTLKIQPAKLEDSAVYLCASSFASLSEQYFGPGTRLTVT.

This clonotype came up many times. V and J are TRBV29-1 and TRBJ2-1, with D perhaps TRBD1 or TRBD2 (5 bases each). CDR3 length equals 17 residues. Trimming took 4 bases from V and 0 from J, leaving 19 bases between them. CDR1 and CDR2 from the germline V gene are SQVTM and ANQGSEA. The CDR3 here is CSVALLGPASSYNEQFF. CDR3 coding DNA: TGCAGCGTTGCCCTATTGGGACCGGCCAGCTCCTACAATGAGCAGTTCTTC.

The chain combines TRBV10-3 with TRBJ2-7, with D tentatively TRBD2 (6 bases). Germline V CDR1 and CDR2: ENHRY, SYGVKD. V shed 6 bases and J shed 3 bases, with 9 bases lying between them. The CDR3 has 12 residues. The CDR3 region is CAISPSVYEQYF. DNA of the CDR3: TGTGCCATCAGCCCTAGCGTCTACGAGCAGTACTTC.

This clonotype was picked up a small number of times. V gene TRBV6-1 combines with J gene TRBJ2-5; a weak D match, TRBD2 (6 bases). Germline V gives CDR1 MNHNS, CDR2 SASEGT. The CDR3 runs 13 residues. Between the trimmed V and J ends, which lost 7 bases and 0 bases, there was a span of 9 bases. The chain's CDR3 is CASTRGYQETQYF. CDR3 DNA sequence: TGTGCCAGCACCCGGGGGTACCAAGAGACCCAGTACTTC.

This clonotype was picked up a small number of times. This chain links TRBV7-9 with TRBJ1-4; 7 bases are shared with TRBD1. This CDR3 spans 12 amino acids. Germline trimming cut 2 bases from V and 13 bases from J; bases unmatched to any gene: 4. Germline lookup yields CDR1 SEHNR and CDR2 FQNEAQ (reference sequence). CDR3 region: CASSLWDSRLFF. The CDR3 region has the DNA TGTGCCAGCAGCTTATGGGACAGCAGACTGTTTTTT.